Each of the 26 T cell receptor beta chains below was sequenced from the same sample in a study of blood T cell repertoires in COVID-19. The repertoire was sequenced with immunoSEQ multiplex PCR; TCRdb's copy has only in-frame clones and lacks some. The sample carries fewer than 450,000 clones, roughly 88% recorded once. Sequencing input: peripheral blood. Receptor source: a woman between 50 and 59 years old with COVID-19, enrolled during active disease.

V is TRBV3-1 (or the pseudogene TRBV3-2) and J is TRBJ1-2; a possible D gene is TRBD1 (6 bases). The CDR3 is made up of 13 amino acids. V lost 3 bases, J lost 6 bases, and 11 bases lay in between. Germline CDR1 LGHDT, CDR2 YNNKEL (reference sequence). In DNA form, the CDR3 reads TGTGCCAGCAGCCAGGGGACACTTCATGGCTACACCTTC. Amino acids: CASSQGTLHGYTF.

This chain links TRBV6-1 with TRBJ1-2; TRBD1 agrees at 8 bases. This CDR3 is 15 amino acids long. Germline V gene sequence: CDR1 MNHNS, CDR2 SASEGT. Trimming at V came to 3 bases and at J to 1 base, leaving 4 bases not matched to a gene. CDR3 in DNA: TGTGCCAGCAGTGACGGGACAGGAGTTAACTATGGCTACACCTTC. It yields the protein CASSDGTGVNYGYTF.

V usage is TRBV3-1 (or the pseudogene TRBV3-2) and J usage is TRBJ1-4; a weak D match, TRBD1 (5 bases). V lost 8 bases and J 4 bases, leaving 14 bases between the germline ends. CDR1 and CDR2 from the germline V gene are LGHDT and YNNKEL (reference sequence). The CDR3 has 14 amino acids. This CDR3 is CASARSGGNEKLFF. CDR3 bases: TGTGCCAGCGCAAGATCCGGGGGTAATGAAAAACTGTTTTTT.

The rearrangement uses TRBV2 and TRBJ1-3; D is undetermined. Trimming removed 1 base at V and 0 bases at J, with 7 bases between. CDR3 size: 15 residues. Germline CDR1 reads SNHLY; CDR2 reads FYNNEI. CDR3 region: CASSEGVTSGNTIYF. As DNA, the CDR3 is TGTGCCAGCAGTGAAGGCGTTACCTCTGGAAACACCATATATTTT.

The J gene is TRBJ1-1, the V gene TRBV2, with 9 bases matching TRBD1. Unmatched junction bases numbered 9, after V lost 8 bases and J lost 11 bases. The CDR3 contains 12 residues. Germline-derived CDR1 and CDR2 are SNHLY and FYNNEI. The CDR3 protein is CASHLQGARAFF. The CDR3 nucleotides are TGTGCCAGCCACTTACAGGGGGCCCGGGCTTTCTTT.

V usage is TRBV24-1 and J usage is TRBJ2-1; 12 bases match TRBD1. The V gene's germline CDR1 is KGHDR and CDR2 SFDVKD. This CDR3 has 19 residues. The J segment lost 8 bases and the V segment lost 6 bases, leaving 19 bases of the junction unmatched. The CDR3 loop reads CATSQLGPLGTGGFDEQFF. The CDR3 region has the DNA TGTGCCACCAGTCAGCTCGGGCCGTTAGGGACAGGGGGCTTCGATGAGCAGTTCTTC.

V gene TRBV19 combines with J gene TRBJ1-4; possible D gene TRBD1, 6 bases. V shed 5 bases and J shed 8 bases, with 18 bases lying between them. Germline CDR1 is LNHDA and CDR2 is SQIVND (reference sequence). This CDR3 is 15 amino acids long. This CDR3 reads CASSPEGGVPEKLFF. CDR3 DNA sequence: TGTGCCAGTAGTCCGGAAGGGGGGGTCCCGGAAAAACTGTTTTTT.

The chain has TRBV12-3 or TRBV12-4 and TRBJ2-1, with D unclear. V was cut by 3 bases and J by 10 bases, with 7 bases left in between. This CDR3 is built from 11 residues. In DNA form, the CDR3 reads TGTGCCAGCAGTTTCTGGCAGGAGCAGTTCTTC. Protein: CASSFWQEQFF.

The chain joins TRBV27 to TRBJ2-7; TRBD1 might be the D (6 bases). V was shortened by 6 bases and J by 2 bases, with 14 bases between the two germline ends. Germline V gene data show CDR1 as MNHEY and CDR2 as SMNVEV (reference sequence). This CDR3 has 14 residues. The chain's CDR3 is CASSFNREAYEQYF. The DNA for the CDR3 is TGTGCCAGCAGCTTCAACAGGGAAGCCTACGAGCAGTACTTC.

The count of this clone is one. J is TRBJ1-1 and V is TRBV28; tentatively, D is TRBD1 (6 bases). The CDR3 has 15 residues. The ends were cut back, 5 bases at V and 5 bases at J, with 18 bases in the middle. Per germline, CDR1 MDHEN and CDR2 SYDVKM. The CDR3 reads CASSPPTGSGTEAFF. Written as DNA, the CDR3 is TGTGCCAGCAGTCCTCCGACAGGTTCAGGGACTGAAGCTTTCTTT.

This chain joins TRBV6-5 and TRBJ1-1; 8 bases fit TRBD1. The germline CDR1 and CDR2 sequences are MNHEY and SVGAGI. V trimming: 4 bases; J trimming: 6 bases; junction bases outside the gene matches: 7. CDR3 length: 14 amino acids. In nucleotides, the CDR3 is TGTGCCAGCAGTTCGGACAGGGCTTTTGCTGAAGCTTTCTTT. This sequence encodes CASSSDRAFAEAFF.

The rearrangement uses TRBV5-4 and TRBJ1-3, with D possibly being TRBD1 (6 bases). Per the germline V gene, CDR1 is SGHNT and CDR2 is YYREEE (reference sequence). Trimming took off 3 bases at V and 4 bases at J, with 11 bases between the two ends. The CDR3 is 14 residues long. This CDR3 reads CASSSGAPGNTIYF. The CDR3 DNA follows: TGTGCCAGCAGCTCAGGGGCCCCGGGAAACACCATATATTTT.

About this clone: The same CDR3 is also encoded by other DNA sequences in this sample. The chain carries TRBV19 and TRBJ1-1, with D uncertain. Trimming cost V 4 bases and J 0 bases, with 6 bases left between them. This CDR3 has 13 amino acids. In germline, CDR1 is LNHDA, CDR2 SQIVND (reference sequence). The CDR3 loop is CASSSQMNTEAFF. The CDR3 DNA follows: TGTGCCAGTAGTAGTCAGATGAACACTGAAGCTTTCTTT. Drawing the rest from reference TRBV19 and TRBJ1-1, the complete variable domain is DGGITQSPKYLFRKEGQNVTLSCEQNLNHDAMYWYRQDPGQGLRLIYYSQIVNDFQKGDIAEGYSVSREKKESFPLTVTSAQKNPTAFYLCASSSQMNTEAFFGQGTRLTVV.

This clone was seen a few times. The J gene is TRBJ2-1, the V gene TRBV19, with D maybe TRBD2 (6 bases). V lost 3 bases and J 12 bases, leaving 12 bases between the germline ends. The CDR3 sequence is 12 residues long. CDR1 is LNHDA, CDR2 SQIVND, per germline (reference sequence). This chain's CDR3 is CASSMEAGGQFF. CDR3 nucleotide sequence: TGTGCCAGTAGTATGGAAGCGGGCGGGCAGTTCTTC.

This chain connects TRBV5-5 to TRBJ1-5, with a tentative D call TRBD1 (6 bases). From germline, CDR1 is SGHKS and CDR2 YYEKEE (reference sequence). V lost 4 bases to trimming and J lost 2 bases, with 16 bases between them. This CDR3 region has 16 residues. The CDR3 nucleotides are TGTGCCAGCAGCCGTGCGGGGGCGCGGGGCAATCAGCCCCAGCATTTT. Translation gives CASSRAGARGNQPQHF.

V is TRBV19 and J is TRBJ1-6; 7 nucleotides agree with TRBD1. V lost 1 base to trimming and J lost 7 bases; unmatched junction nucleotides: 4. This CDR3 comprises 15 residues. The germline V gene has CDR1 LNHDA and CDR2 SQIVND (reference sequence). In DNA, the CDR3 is TGTGCCAGTAGTATAGGAGGAGGGGGCAATTCACCCCTCCACTTT. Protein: CASSIGGGGNSPLHF.

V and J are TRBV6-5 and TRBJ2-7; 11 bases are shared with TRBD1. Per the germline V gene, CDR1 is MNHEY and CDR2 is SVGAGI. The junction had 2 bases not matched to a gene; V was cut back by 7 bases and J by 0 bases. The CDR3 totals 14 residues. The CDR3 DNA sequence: TGTGCCAGCAAGGACAGGGGGCTCTCCTACGAGCAGTACTTC. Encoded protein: CASKDRGLSYEQYF.

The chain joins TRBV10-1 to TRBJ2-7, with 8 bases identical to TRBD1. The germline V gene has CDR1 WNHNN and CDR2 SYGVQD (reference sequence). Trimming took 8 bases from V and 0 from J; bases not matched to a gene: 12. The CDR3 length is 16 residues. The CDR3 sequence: CASSPGGTGHSYEQYF. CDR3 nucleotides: TGCGCCAGCTCGCCTGGGGGGACAGGTCACTCCTACGAGCAGTACTTC.

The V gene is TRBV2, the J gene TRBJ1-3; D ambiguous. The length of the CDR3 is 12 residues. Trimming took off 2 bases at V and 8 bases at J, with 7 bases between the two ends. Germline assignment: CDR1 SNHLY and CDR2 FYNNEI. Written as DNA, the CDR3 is TGTGCCAGCAGTGAACAGCAGGACACCATATATTTT. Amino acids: CASSEQQDTIYF.

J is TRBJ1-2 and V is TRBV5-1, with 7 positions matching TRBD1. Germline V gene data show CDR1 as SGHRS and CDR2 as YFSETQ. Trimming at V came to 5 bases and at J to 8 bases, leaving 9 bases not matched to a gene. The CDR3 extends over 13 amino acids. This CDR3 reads CASRPDRDAGYTF. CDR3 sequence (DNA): TGCGCCAGCAGGCCCGACAGGGATGCCGGCTACACCTTC.

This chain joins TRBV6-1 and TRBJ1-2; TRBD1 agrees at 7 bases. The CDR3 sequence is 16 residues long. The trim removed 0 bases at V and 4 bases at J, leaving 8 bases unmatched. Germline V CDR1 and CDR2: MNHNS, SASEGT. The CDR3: CASSEARAGQIYGYTF. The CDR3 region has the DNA TGTGCCAGCAGTGAAGCGCGCGCGGGACAGATCTATGGCTACACCTTC.

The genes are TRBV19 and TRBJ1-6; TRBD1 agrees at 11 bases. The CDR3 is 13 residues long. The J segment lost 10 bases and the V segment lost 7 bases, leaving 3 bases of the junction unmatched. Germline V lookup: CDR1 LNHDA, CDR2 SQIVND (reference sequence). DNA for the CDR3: TGTGCCAGTAAGGGGACAGGGGGATCACCCCTCCACTTT. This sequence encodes CASKGTGGSPLHF. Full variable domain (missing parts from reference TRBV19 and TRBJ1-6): DGGITQSPKYLFRKEGQNVTLSCEQNLNHDAMYWYRQDPGQGLRLIYYSQIVNDFQKGDIAEGYSVSREKKESFPLTVTSAQKNPTAFYLCASKGTGGSPLHFGNGTRLTVT.

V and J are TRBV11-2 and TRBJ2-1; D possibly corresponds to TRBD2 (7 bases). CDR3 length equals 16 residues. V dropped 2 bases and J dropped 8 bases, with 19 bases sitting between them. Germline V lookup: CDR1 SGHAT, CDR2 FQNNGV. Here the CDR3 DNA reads TGTGCCAGCAGCTTATATCTGAGGGGGGGGTTTCATGAGCAGTTCTTC. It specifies CASSLYLRGGFHEQFF.

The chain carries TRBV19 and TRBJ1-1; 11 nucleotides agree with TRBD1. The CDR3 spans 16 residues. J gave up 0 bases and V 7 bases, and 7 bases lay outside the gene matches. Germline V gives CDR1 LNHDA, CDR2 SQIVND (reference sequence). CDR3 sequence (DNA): TGTGCCAGTAAACAGGACAGGGGGCCCTTGAACACTGAAGCTTTCTTT. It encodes CASKQDRGPLNTEAFF.

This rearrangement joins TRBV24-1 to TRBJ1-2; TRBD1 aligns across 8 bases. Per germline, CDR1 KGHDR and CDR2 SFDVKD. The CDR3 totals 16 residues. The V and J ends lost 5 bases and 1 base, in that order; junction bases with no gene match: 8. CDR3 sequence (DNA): TGTGCCACCAGTGGTGCAGGGACAGGTGGTAACTATGGCTACACCTTC. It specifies CATSGAGTGGNYGYTF.

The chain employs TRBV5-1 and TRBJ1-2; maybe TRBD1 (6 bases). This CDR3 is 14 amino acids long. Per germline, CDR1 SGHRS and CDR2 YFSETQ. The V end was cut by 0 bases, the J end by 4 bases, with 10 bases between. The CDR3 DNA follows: TGCGCCAGCAGCTTGGACAGGGCCACCTATGGCTACACCTTC. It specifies CASSLDRATYGYTF.